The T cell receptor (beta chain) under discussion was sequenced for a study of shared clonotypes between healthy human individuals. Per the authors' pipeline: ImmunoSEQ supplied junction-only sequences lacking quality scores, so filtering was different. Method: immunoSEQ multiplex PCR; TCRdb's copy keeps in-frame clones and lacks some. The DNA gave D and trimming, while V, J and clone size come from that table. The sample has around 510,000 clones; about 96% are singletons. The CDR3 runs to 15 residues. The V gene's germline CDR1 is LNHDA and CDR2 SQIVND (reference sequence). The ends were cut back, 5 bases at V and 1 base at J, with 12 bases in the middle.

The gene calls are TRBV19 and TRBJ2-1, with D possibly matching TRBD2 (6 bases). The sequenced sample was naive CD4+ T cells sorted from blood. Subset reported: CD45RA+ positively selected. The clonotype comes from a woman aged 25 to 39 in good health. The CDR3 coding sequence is TGTGCCAGTAGTGCCGGGACTGAATCCTACAATGAGCAGTTCTTC. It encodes CASSAGTESYNEQFF.